This T cell receptor (beta chain) was identified during a study of blood T cell repertoires in COVID-19. Across the study: Researchers got acute and convalescent COVID-19 samples from the United States, Italy and Spain. PBMCs, B-cell-depleted T cells, or T cells provided the cDNA or gDNA that made up the material.

CDR3 length equals 14 residues. Germline loops: CDR1 SGHRS, CDR2 YFSETQ. V was trimmed by 5 bases and J by 0 bases, leaving 12 bases between them. Original processing notes: It was from reference gene primer amplification that nucleated cell counts were estimated. The data were produced by immunoSEQ multiplex PCR, yet TCRdb's version contains in-frame clones alone and is incomplete. That table is the source of V, J and clone size, and D and trimming were worked out from the DNA. Among around 70,000 clones, about nine tenths were seen once, and the ten largest hold around 30%. The sequenced material came from peripheral blood. The receptor was isolated from a woman of 80 years or more with active or convalescent COVID-19. The J gene is TRBJ2-7, the V gene TRBV5-1; D possibly corresponds to TRBD2 (6 bases). CDR3 in amino acids: CASRGHGSSYEQYF. For the CDR3, the DNA is TGCGCCAGCAGGGGGCACGGGAGCTCCTACGAGCAGTACTTC. The variable domain in full, with the rest retrieved from reference TRBV5-1 and TRBJ2-7, is KAGVTQTPRYLIKTRGQQVTLSCSPISGHRSVSWYQQTPGQGLQFLFEYFSETQRNKGNFPGRFSGRQFSNSRSEMNVSTLELGDSALYLCASRGHGSSYEQYFGPGTRLTVT.